The present TCR beta chain was sequenced within a study of shared clonotypes between healthy human individuals. Findings and limits, study-wide: All-four-donor shared clonotypes had higher generation probabilities than non-shared clonotypes did. Naive CD4 clonotypes were shared across a few donors at about 5.3%.

Clones were sequenced by immunoSEQ multiplex PCR, and TCRdb holds only the in-frame ones, with some missing. The sample includes fewer than 2.5 million clones, roughly 93% seen only once; the top ten take roughly 0.36%. Looked up from germline, CDR1 is MNHEY and CDR2 is SMNVEV (reference sequence). J was trimmed by 0 bases and V by 2 bases; bases with no gene match: 8. The CDR3 loop spans 19 amino acids. Everyone who donated was a Caucasian adult who lived in Nashville, Tennessee. CD4+ cells underwent separation, giving CD45RA+ naive and CD45RA-negative memory subsets. Points on this clone: Its antigen is currently unknown.

This chain joins TRBV27 and TRBJ2-3; TRBD2 agrees at 13 bases. Sample: naive CD4+ T cells from PBMCs. Regarding subset: CD45RA+ positively selected. The receptor's source is a man aged 18 to 30 in good health. Some clones in this sample may be carry-over from other donors' samples. Written as DNA, the CDR3 is TGTGCCAGCAGTTTAAGGGGACTAGCGGGACGTGGTAGCACAGATACGCAGTATTTT. It yields the protein CASSLRGLAGRGSTDTQYF.